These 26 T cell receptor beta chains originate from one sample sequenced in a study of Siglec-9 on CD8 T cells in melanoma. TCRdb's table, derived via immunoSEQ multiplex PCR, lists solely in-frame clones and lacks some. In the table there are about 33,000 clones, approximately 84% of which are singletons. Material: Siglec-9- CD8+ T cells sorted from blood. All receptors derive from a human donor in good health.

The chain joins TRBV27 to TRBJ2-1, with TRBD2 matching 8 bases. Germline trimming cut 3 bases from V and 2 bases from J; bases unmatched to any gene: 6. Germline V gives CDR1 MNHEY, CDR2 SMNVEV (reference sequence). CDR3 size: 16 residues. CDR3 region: CASSFSSGSPYNEQFF. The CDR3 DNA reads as TGTGCCAGCAGTTTCTCCAGCGGGAGTCCCTACAATGAGCAGTTCTTC.

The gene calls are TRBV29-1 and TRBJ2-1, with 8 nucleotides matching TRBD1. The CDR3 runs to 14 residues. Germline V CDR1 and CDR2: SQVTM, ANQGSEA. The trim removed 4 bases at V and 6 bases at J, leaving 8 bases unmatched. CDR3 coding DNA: TGCAGCGTTGTTAGGCAGGGGGCTATCAATGAGCAGTTCTTC. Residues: CSVVRQGAINEQFF.

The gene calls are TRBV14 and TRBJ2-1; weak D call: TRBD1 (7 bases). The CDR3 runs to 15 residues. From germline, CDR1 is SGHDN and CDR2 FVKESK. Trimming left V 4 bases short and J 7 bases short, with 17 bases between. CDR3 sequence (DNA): TGTGCCAGCAGCCCCCAGGGGGAGGAGGAAAATGAGCAGTTCTTC. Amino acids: CASSPQGEEENEQFF.

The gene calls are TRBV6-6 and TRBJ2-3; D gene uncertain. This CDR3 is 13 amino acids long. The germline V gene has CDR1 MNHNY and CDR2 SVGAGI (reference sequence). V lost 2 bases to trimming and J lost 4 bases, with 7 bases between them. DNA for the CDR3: TGTGCCAGCAGTTACACCGGTTCAGATACGCAGTATTTT. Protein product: CASSYTGSDTQYF.

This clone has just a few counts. CDR3 protein: CASRSGSNTEAFF. CDR3 DNA sequence: TGCGCCAGCAGGTCCGGATCGAACACTGAAGCTTTCTTT. This sequence joins TRBV5-1 and TRBJ1-1; no clear D gene. The CDR3 has 13 residues. Germline V gene data show CDR1 as SGHRS and CDR2 as YFSETQ. V lost 5 bases to trimming and J lost 1 base, with 9 bases between them.

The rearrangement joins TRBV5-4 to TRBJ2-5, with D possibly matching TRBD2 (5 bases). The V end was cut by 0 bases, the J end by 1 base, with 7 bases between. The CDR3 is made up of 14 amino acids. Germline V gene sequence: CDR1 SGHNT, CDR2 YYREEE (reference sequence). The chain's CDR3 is CASSLGLAQETQYF. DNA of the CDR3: TGTGCCAGCAGCTTGGGGCTAGCCCAAGAGACCCAGTACTTC.

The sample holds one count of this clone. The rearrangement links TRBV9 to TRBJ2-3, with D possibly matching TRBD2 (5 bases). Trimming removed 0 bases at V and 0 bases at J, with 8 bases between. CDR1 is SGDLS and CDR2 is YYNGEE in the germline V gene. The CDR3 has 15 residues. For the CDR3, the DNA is TGTGCCAGCAGCGTAGAAGGCGGGAGCACAGATACGCAGTATTTT. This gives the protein CASSVEGGSTDTQYF.

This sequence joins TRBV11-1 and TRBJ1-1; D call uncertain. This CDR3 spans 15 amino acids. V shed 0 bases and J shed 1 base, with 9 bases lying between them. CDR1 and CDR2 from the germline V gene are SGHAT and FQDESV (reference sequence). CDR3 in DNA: TGTGCCAGCAGCTTAGCGCGGCAGACGAACACTGAAGCTTTCTTT. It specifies CASSLARQTNTEAFF. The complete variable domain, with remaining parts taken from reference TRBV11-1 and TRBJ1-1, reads EAEVAQSPRYKITEKSQAVAFWCDPISGHATLYWYRQILGQGPELLVQFQDESVVDDSQLPKDRFSAERLKGVDSTLKIQPAELGDSAMYLCASSLARQTNTEAFFGQGTRLTVV.

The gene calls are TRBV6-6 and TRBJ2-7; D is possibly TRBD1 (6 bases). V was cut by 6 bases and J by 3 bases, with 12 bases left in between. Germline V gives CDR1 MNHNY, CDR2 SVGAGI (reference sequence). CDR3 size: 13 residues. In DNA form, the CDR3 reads TGTGCCAGCAGCCGGGACACGTACTACGAGCAGTACTTC. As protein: CASSRDTYYEQYF.

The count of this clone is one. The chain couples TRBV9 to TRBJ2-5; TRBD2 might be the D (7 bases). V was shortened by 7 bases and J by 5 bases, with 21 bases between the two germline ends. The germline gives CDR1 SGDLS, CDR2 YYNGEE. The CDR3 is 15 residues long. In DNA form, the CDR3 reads TGTGCCAGCGGCAATTCACAGGGAGGGAGCGAGACCCAGTACTTC. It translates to CASGNSQGGSETQYF.

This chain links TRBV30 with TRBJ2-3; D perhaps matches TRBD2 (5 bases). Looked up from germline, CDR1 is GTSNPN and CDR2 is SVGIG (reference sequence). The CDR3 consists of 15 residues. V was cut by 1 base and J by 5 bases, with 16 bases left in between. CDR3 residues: CAWSGLDSAGDTQYF. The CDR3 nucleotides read TGTGCCTGGAGTGGGCTGGACTCCGCCGGAGATACGCAGTATTTT.

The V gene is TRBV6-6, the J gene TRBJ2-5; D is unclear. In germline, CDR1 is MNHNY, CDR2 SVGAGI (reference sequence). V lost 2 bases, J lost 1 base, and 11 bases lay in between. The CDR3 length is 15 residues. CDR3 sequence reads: CASSYLVRSQETQYF. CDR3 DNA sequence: TGTGCCAGCAGTTACCTGGTGAGAAGCCAAGAGACCCAGTACTTC.

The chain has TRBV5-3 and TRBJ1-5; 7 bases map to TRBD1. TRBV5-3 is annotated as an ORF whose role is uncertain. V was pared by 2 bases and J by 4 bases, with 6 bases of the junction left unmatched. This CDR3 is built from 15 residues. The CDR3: CARSFITGVNQPQHF. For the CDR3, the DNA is TGTGCCAGAAGCTTTATAACAGGGGTTAATCAGCCCCAGCATTTT.

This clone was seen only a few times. The CDR3 spells CASSQGTGTEAFF. In DNA form, the CDR3 reads TGCGCCAGCAGCCAAGGGACAGGGACTGAAGCTTTCTTT. The chain uses TRBV4-1 and TRBJ1-1; 8 bases are a match to TRBD1. CDR1 is MGHRA, CDR2 YSYEKL, per germline. The junction had 0 bases not matched to a gene; V was cut back by 1 base and J by 5 bases. The CDR3 has 13 residues.

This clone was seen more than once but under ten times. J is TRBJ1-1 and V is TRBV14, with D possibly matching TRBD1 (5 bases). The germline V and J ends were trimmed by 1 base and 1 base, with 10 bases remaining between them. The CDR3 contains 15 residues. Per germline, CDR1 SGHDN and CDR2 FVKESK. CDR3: CASSQGRVRNTEAFF. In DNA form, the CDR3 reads TGTGCCAGCAGCCAAGGCAGGGTGAGGAACACTGAAGCTTTCTTT.

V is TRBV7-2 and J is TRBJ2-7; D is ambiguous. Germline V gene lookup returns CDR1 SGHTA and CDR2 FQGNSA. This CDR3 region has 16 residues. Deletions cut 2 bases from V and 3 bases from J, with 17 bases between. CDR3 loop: CASSLWTPGKGYEQYF. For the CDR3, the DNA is TGTGCCAGCAGCTTATGGACCCCCGGAAAGGGCTACGAGCAGTACTTC.

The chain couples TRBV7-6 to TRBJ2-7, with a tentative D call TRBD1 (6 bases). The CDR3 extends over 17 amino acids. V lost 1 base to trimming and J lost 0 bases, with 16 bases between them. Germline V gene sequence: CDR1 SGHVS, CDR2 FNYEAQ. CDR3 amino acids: CASSLGRTDRFSYEQYF. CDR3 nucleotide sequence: TGTGCCAGCAGCTTAGGGCGGACAGATAGATTCTCCTACGAGCAGTACTTC.

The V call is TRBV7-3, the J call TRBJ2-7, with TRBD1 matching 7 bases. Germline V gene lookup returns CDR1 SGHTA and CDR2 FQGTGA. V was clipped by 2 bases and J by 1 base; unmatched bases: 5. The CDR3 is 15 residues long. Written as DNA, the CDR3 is TGTGCCAGCAGCTTATACAGGGGTGGGTCCTACGAGCAGTACTTC. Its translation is CASSLYRGGSYEQYF.

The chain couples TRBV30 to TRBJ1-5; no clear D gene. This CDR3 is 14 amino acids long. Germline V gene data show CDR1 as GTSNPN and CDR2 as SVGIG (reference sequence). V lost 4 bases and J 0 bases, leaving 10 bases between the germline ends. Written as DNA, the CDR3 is TGTGCCTGGACCAATACGGGTAGCAATCAGCCCCAGCATTTT. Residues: CAWTNTGSNQPQHF. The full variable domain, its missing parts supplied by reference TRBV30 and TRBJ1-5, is SQTIHQWPATLVQPVGSPLSLECTVEGTSNPNLYWYRQAAGRGLQLLFYSVGIGQISSEVPQNLSASRPQDRQFILSSKKLLLSDSGFYLCAWTNTGSNQPQHFGDGTRLSIL.

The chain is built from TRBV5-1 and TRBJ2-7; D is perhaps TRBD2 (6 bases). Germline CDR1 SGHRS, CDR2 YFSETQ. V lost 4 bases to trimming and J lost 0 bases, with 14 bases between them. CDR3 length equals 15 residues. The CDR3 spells CASSRGAGGSYEQYF. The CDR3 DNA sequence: TGCGCCAGCAGCAGGGGTGCCGGGGGCTCCTACGAGCAGTACTTC.

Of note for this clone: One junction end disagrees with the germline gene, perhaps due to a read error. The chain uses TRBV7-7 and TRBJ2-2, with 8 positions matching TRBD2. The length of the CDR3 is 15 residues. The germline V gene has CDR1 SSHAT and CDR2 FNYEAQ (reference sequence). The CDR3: CASSFSGGGTGELFF. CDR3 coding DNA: TGTGCTAGCAGCTTTTCCGGGGGGGGCACCGGGGAGCTGTTTTTT.

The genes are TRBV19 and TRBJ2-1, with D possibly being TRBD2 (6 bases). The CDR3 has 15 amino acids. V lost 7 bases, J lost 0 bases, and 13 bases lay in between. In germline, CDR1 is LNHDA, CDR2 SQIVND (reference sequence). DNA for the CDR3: TGTGCCAGTAAATACTACGGGAGCTCCTACAATGAGCAGTTCTTC. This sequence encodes CASKYYGSSYNEQFF. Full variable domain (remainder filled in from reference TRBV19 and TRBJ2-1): DGGITQSPKYLFRKEGQNVTLSCEQNLNHDAMYWYRQDPGQGLRLIYYSQIVNDFQKGDIAEGYSVSREKKESFPLTVTSAQKNPTAFYLCASKYYGSSYNEQFFGPGTRLTVL.

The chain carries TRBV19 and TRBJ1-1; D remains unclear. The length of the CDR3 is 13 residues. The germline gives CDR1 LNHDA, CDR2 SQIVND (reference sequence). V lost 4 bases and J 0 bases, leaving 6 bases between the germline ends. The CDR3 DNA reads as TGTGCCAGTAGTACAGGTCTGAACACTGAAGCTTTCTTT. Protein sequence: CASSTGLNTEAFF. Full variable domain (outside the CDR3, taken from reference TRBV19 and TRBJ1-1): DGGITQSPKYLFRKEGQNVTLSCEQNLNHDAMYWYRQDPGQGLRLIYYSQIVNDFQKGDIAEGYSVSREKKESFPLTVTSAQKNPTAFYLCASSTGLNTEAFFGQGTRLTVV.

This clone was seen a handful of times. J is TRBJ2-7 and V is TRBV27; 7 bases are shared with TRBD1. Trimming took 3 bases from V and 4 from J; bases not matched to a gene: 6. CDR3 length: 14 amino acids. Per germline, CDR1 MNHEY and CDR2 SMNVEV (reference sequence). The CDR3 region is CASSLISGGYEQYF. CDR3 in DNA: TGTGCCAGCAGTTTGATTTCAGGGGGATACGAGCAGTACTTC.

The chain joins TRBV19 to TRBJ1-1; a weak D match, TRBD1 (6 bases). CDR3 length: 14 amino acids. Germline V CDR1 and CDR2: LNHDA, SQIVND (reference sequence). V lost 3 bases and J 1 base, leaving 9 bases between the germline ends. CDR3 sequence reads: CASSIGGANTEAFF. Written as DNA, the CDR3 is TGTGCCAGTAGTATCGGGGGGGCGAACACTGAAGCTTTCTTT.

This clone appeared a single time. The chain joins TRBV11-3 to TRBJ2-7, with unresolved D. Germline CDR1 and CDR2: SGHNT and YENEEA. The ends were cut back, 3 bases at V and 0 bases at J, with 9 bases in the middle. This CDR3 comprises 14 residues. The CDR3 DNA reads TGTGCCAGCAGCTTCGAGGTCAACTCCTACGAGCAGTACTTC. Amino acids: CASSFEVNSYEQYF. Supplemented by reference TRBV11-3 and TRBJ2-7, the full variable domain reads EAGVVQSPRYKIIEKKQPVAFWCNPISGHNTLYWYLQNLGQGPELLIRYENEEAVDDSQLPKDRFSAERLKGVDSTLKIQPAELGDSAVYLCASSFEVNSYEQYFGPGTRLTVT.